This entry describes one T cell receptor (beta chain). The target antigen is unknown. Deep-level running was used for the assay. Each PCR replicate from the sorted subsets contained 200 to 250 ng DNA, which is about 30,000 T cell genomes. Generated by immunoSEQ multiplex PCR, the TCRdb table keeps only in-frame clones and is missing some. Of about 2.4 million clones listed, roughly 93% are singletons. The sample belongs to a study of shared clonotypes between healthy human individuals. Study context: Three CD4 naive, three CD4 memory, two CD8 naive and one CD8 memory plate were used per donor.

The CDR3 length is 15 residues. Germline CDR1 is KGHSH and CDR2 is LQKENI. Trimming shortened V by 0 bases and J by 5 bases, and 13 bases separated the two germline ends. Study observations and caveats: Larger estimated richness was generally seen in naive subsets than in memory subsets.

What was sequenced was naive CD4+ T cells from PBMCs. Subset described: CD45RA+ positively selected. This chain links TRBV18 with TRBJ2-5; D could derive from TRBD1 or TRBD2 (6 bases each). This clonotype originated in a man aged 18 to 35 in good health. Some clones in this sample may be carry-over from other donors' samples. The chain's CDR3 is CASSPPSGAGETQYF. DNA for the CDR3: TGTGCCAGCTCACCACCCTCGGGGGCCGGGGAGACCCAGTACTTC.